The 10 T cell receptor beta chains listed next were all sequenced from one sample in a study of T cell responses to AZD1222 COVID-19 vaccine. Sequencing used immunoSEQ multiplex PCR; TCRdb keeps in-frame clones, though not all of them. The repertoire consists of some 170,000 clones, with about 92% occurring once and the leading ten covering roughly 2.5%. Sequencing was performed on peripheral blood, taken on day 0 of AZD1222 vaccination. The receptors were sampled from an adult in good health.

This chain uses TRBV5-1 with TRBJ1-6, with D uncertain. CDR1 SGHRS and CDR2 YFSETQ come from the germline V gene. V was trimmed by 0 bases and J by 14 bases, leaving 15 bases between them. CDR3 length: 14 amino acids. CDR3 loop: CASSLESSLRALHF. In DNA form, the CDR3 reads TGCGCCAGCAGCTTGGAGAGCTCCCTGCGGGCCCTCCACTTT.

The chain links TRBV3-1 (or the pseudogene TRBV3-2) to TRBJ1-2; the D gene is possibly TRBD1 (6 bases). CDR3 length: 14 residues. V lost 2 bases and J lost 6, with 13 bases in between. Germline assignment: CDR1 LGHDT and CDR2 YNNKEL (reference sequence). DNA of the CDR3: TGTGCCAGCAGCCAACCTACAGGGTTAAATGGCTACACCTTC. Translated: CASSQPTGLNGYTF.

The CDR3 DNA sequence: TGTGCCAGCAGCCAAGAACCTACGGGAGGGGGCTACGAGCAGTACTTC. Its translation: CASSQEPTGGGYEQYF. This chain links TRBV4-2 with TRBJ2-7; 8 bases agree with TRBD2. Unmatched junction bases numbered 7, after V lost 0 bases and J lost 3 bases. Germline V gene data show CDR1 as LGHNA and CDR2 as YNFKEQ. CDR3 size: 16 residues.

V is TRBV27 and J is TRBJ2-7; 7 bases map to TRBD2. The germline V gene has CDR1 MNHEY and CDR2 SMNVEV (reference sequence). The trim removed 5 bases at V and 7 bases at J, leaving 14 bases unmatched. The CDR3 loop spans 15 amino acids. The CDR3 protein is CASSPRDYLFGEQYF. In nucleotides, the CDR3 is TGTGCCAGCAGTCCCCGGGACTACCTCTTCGGGGAGCAGTACTTC.

V is TRBV6-5 and J is TRBJ2-1, with D uncertain. Germline loops: CDR1 MNHEY, CDR2 SVGAGI. Trimming took off 0 bases at V and 2 bases at J, with 8 bases between the two ends. This CDR3 is 15 amino acids long. CDR3 DNA: TGTGCCAGCAGTTACTCTACGGGCCCCTACAATGAGCAGTTCTTC. This translates into CASSYSTGPYNEQFF.

The V gene is TRBV25-1, the J gene TRBJ1-2; TRBD1 might be the D (5 bases). This CDR3 region has 12 residues. In germline, CDR1 is MGHDK, CDR2 SYGVNS. Trimming took 7 bases from V and 2 from J, leaving 8 bases between them. DNA of the CDR3: TGTGCCAGCAAGGGGAGAAACTATGGCTACACCTTC. It translates to CASKGRNYGYTF.

This sequence joins TRBV10-1 and TRBJ2-1, with 9 nucleotides matching TRBD2. This CDR3 spans 15 amino acids. Germline V gives CDR1 WNHNN, CDR2 SYGVQD (reference sequence). V dropped 5 bases and J dropped 7; count of bases not matched to a gene: 9. CDR3 protein: CASSPAGGGLNEQFF. CDR3 DNA sequence: TGCGCCAGCAGTCCAGCGGGAGGTGGGCTAAATGAGCAGTTCTTC.

The CDR3 nucleotides are TGTGCCAGCAGAGAGAAACAGGGTAATCAGCCCCAGCATTTT. Its protein product is CASREKQGNQPQHF. The rearrangement links TRBV2 to TRBJ1-5; TRBD1 is a possible D gene (6 bases). Germline CDR1 and CDR2: SNHLY and FYNNEI. V was cut by 6 bases and J by 4 bases, with 13 bases left in between. This CDR3 comprises 14 residues. The variable domain in full, completed from reference TRBV2 and TRBJ1-5, reads EPEVTQTPSHQVTQMGQEVILRCVPISNHLYFYWYRQILGQKVEFLVSFYNNEISEKSEIFDDQFSVERPDGSNFTLKIRSTKLEDSAMYFCASREKQGNQPQHFGDGTRLSIL.

The gene calls are TRBV6-2 or TRBV6-3 and TRBJ2-2; D is ambiguous. Germline lookup yields CDR1 MNHEY and CDR2 SVGEGT. This CDR3 region has 13 residues. V lost 2 bases to trimming and J lost 6 bases, with 7 bases between them. CDR3 in amino acids: CASSYPKPGELFF. In nucleotides, the CDR3 is TGTGCCAGCAGTTACCCAAAGCCCGGGGAGCTGTTTTTT.

The chain's CDR3 is CASSEPQGTSGYF. CDR3 nucleotide sequence: TGTGCCAGCAGTGAACCACAGGGGACCTCCGGGTACTTC. The J gene is TRBJ2-7, the V gene TRBV2; 7 nucleotides agree with TRBD1. CDR1 is SNHLY and CDR2 is FYNNEI in the germline V gene. Unmatched junction bases numbered 10, after V lost 2 bases and J lost 12 bases. The CDR3 has 13 amino acids. Variable domain in full (rest from reference TRBV2 and TRBJ2-7): EPEVTQTPSHQVTQMGQEVILRCVPISNHLYFYWYRQILGQKVEFLVSFYNNEISEKSEIFDDQFSVERPDGSNFTLKIRSTKLEDSAMYFCASSEPQGTSGYFGPGTRLTVT.